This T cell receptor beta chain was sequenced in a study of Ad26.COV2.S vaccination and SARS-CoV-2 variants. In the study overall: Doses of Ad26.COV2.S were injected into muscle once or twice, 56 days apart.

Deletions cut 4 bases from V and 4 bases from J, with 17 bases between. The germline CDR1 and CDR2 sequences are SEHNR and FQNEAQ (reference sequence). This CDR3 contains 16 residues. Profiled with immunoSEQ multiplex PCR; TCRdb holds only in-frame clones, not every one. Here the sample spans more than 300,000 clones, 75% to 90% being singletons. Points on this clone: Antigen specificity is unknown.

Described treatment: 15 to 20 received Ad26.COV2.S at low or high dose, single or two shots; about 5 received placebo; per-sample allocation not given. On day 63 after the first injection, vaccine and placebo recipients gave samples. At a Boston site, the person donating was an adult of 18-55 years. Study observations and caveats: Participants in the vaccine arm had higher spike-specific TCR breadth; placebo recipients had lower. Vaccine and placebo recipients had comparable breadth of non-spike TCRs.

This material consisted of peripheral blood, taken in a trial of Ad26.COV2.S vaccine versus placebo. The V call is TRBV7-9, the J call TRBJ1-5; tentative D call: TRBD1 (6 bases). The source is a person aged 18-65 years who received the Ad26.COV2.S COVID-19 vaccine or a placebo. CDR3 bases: TGTGCCAGCAGCTCAAGGGACATGGGTGTTAATCAGCCCCAGCATTTT. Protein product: CASSSRDMGVNQPQHF. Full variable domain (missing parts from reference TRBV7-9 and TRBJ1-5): DTGVSQNPRHKITKRGQNVTFRCDPISEHNRLYWYRQTLGQGPEFLTYFQNEAQLEKSRLLSDRFSAERPKGSFSTLEIQRTEQGDSAMYLCASSSRDMGVNQPQHFGDGTRLSIL.